This T cell receptor (beta chain) derives from a study of shared clonotypes between healthy human individuals. CDR1 is WNHNN and CDR2 is SYGVQD in the germline V gene (reference sequence). The CDR3 is 14 residues long. Trimming stripped 0 bases from V and 4 bases from J, with 7 bases between. TCRdb's copy holds only in-frame clones and misses some; the assay was immunoSEQ multiplex PCR. The table has about 1.1 million clones, 77% seen once. V usage is TRBV10-1 and J usage is TRBJ1-5; perhaps TRBD1 as D (6 bases). Sequences were obtained from memory CD4+ T cells from PBMCs. Documented subset: CD45RA-negative fraction. This TCR came from a man aged 18 to 35 in good health. Some clones in this sample may be carry-over from other donors' samples. In nucleotides, the CDR3 is TGCGCCAGCAGTGAGTCGAGGGGGAATCAGCCCCAGCATTTT. Translation gives CASSESRGNQPQHF.